This is a list of T cell receptor beta chains from one sample in a study of T cells after posttransplantation cyclophosphamide. Generated by immunoSEQ multiplex PCR, the TCRdb table keeps only in-frame clones and is missing some. Of roughly 32,000 clones listed, approximately 90% are singletons. Sequencing was done on a sample of naive CD4+ T cells sorted from PBMCs. All receptors come from a woman aged 60-75 years in good health, CMV-negative, and a related stem cell transplant donor. CDR3s include the opening cysteine and the closing phenylalanine or tryptophan. D genes are given only for firm matches. Part of the rows lack a size; the others show once, few, many or a class for expanded clones.

>.|TRBV29-1|.|14|TRBJ2-3
TGCAGCGTGTCGGCCGGGACTAGCACAGATACGCAGTATTTT
CSVSAGTSTDTQYF
>.|TRBV11-2|.|13|TRBJ2-1
TGTGCCAGCAGCCCCACTAAATACAATGAGCAGTTCTTC
CASSPTKYNEQFF
>.|TRBV5-5|.|14|TRBJ1-2
TGTGCCAGCAGCCCGGCCCAGGCGTTTAATGGCTACACCTTC
CASSPAQAFNGYTF
>.|TRBV2|.|13|TRBJ1-5
TGTGCCAGCAGGGACGGGACAAATCAGCCCCAGCATTTT
CASRDGTNQPQHF
>.|TRBV18|.|15|TRBJ2-1
TGTGCCAGCTCACCAGAGGGTAATAGCTTTGATGAGCAGTTCTTC
CASSPEGNSFDEQFF
>.|TRBV18|.|18|TRBJ1-5
TGTGCCAGCTCACCACTTCTCACAGGTCCGTATAGCAATCAGCCCCAGCATTTT
CASSPLLTGPYSNQPQHF
>.|TRBV5-5|.|14|TRBJ2-4
TGTGCCAGCAATTTGGCGGGGGCCAAAAACATTCAGTACTTC
CASNLAGAKNIQYF
>.|TRBV21-1|once|17|TRBJ1-5
TGTGCCAGCAGCAAAGGGGACAGTAGAGATAGCAATCAGCCCCAGCATTTT
CASSKGDSRDSNQPQHF
>TRBD1|TRBV28|once|16|TRBJ1-5
TGTGCCAGCAGCCCCCCCCGGACAGGGGGCAATCAGCCCCAGCATTTT
CASSPPRTGGNQPQHF
>.|TRBV18|.|10|TRBJ2-5
TGTGCCAGCTCCGAAGAGACCCAGTACTTC
CASSEETQYF
>TRBD2|TRBV7-2|.|18|TRBJ2-4
TGTGCCAGCAGCTTACTAGCGGGGGGTCTCCGAGCCAAAAACATTCAGTACTTC
CASSLLAGGLRAKNIQYF
>TRBD1|TRBV5-4|.|13|TRBJ1-4
TGTGCCACCTCTCCGACAGGGGGAGAAAAACTGTTTTTT
CATSPTGGEKLFF
>TRBD1|TRBV15|.|14|TRBJ2-5
TGTGCCACCAGCAAAGACAGGGCACAAGAGACCCAGTACTTC
CATSKDRAQETQYF